The rows below give T cell receptor beta chains drawn from one sample of a study of T cell responses to AZD1222 COVID-19 vaccine. Profiling relied on immunoSEQ multiplex PCR, and the TCRdb table lists in-frame clones only, not all of them. This sample yields 85,000 to 120,000 clones, of which about nine tenths are seen a single time; approximately 5% belongs to the top ten. This material consisted of peripheral blood, taken on day 0 of AZD1222 vaccination. These receptors were collected from an adult in good health. CDR3s include the opening cysteine and the closing phenylalanine or tryptophan. The D gene is left open where the match is weak. Not all rows give a size; the values are once, few, many and, for expanded clones, a class.

V gene	clone size	J gene	D gene	CDR3 protein	CDR3 DNA
TRBV11-2	-	TRBJ2-1	-	CASSRLGRSSYNEQFF	TGTGCCAGCAGCAGACTCGGACGGTCCTCCTACAATGAGCAGTTCTTC
TRBV6-6	few	TRBJ1-1	-	CASSYYQRNTEAFF	TGTGCCAGCAGTTATTATCAGAGGAACACTGAAGCTTTCTTT
TRBV28	-	TRBJ2-3	-	CASSLGGRYPDTQYF	TGTGCCAGCAGTCTCGGAGGACGGTACCCAGATACGCAGTATTTT
TRBV28	-	TRBJ2-1	-	CASSFNGYEQFF	TGTGCCAGCAGTTTTAATGGGTATGAGCAGTTCTTC
TRBV7-8	-	TRBJ2-3	TRBD2	CASSLAGTSGTDTQYF	TGTGCCAGCAGCTTAGCAGGGACTAGCGGCACAGATACGCAGTATTTT
TRBV6-7	-	TRBJ2-5	TRBD1	CASSPYLDRGDQETQYF	TGTGCCAGCAGTCCCTACTTGGACAGGGGAGACCAAGAGACCCAGTACTTC
TRBV9	-	TRBJ2-7	-	CASSGNSGEQYF	TGTGCCAGCAGCGGGAACTCTGGCGAGCAGTACTTC
TRBV6-5	-	TRBJ1-2	TRBD1	CASSYQGAQGYTF	TGTGCCAGCAGTTACCAGGGGGCGCAGGGCTACACCTTC
TRBV6-4	-	TRBJ1-6	-	CASSETGGGSPLHF	TGTGCCAGCAGTGAGACCGGGGGCGGCTCACCCCTCCACTTT
TRBV7-9	-	TRBJ1-6	-	CASSLTQGRGLTLHF	TGTGCCAGCAGCTTAACTCAGGGCAGGGGACTAACCCTCCACTTT
TRBV19	-	TRBJ1-3	TRBD1	CASSGQVYGNTIYF	TGTGCCAGTAGTGGACAGGTTTACGGAAACACCATATATTTT
TRBV5-1	-	TRBJ1-6	-	CASSPEIRGRNSPLHF	TGCGCCAGCAGCCCGGAGATCCGGGGGAGAAATTCACCCCTCCACTTT
TRBV3-1/TRBV3-2	-	TRBJ1-3	-	CASSQDGDRIGNTIYF	TGTGCCAGCAGCCAAGACGGGGATAGAATAGGAAACACCATATATTTT
TRBV12-3/TRBV12-4	-	TRBJ2-1	TRBD2	CASTYSGTGEQFF	TGTGCCAGCACCTATAGCGGGACCGGTGAGCAGTTCTTC
TRBV19	-	TRBJ2-1	-	CASSIDSGRSSYNEQFF	TGTGCCAGTAGTATAGATTCGGGCAGGAGCTCCTACAATGAGCAGTTCTTC
TRBV6-5	-	TRBJ2-2	TRBD1	CASRTGSGTGELFF	TGTGCCAGCCGGACAGGGAGTGGGACCGGGGAGCTGTTTTTT
TRBV27	-	TRBJ2-1	TRBD2	CASSLSLAGIQQFF	TGTGCCAGCAGTTTAAGTCTAGCGGGAATACAGCAGTTCTTC
TRBV11-3	-	TRBJ2-1	-	CASSPKTVSKGNEQFF	TGTGCCAGCAGCCCGAAAACGGTCTCAAAAGGGAATGAGCAGTTCTTC
TRBV21-1	-	TRBJ1-2	-	CASSRQNYGYTF	TGTGCCAGCAGCAGGCAGAACTATGGCTACACCTTC
TRBV4-2	-	TRBJ1-1	-	CASSQGWAAPEAFF	TGTGCCAGCAGCCAGGGGTGGGCGGCCCCTGAAGCTTTCTTT
TRBV7-3	once	TRBJ2-3	TRBD2	CASSLGLAGGLDTQYF	TGTGCCAGCAGCTTAGGACTAGCGGGAGGGTTGGATACGCAGTATTTT
TRBV5-1	once	TRBJ2-5	-	CASSLAAQQETQYF	TGCGCCAGCAGCTTGGCGGCCCAGCAAGAGACCCAGTACTTC
TRBV12-3/TRBV12-4	-	TRBJ2-7	-	CASSQGQTYEQYF	TGTGCCAGCAGTCAAGGACAAACCTACGAGCAGTACTTC
TRBV7-9	-	TRBJ1-2	-	CASSFGGGYTF	TGTGCCAGCAGCTTCGGGGGCGGCTACACCTTC
TRBV6-5	once	TRBJ2-7	-	CASSYSTLRSSYEQYF	TGTGCCAGCAGTTACTCGACCCTAAGGAGCTCCTACGAGCAGTACTTC
TRBV5-1	-	TRBJ2-3	-	CASSFPTGKGTLSTTDTQYF	TGCGCCAGCAGCTTCCCCACAGGGAAAGGTACCTTATCTACCACAGATACGCAGTATTTT
TRBV3-1/TRBV3-2	-	TRBJ1-2	-	CASSQESSGPGYTF	TGTGCCAGCAGCCAAGAGTCCTCAGGGCCTGGCTACACCTTC
TRBV24-1	-	TRBJ2-3	TRBD2	CATSDLRTGRETDTQYF	TGTGCCACCAGTGACCTAAGGACCGGGAGGGAAACAGATACGCAGTATTTT
TRBV18	-	TRBJ2-1	TRBD2	CASSSGIAGVEQFF	TGTGCCAGCTCTTCAGGTATAGCGGGAGTTGAGCAGTTCTTC
TRBV5-8	-	TRBJ2-7	TRBD2	CASSAPSGTSVREQYF	TGTGCCAGCAGCGCCCCGTCCGGGACTAGCGTAAGAGAGCAGTACTTC
TRBV27	-	TRBJ2-3	-	CASSLSIGFADTQYF	TGTGCCAGCAGTTTATCGATTGGGTTCGCAGATACGCAGTATTTT
TRBV19	-	TRBJ2-7	-	CASSMAKGSYEQYF	TGTGCCAGTAGTATGGCGAAGGGATCCTACGAGCAGTACTTC
TRBV7-8	-	TRBJ2-7	-	CASSLAGYGSYEQYF	TGTGCCAGCAGCTTAGCGGGGTACGGTTCCTACGAGCAGTACTTC
TRBV7-2	-	TRBJ1-5	-	CASSFRVNNQPQHF	TGTGCCAGCAGCTTCAGGGTGAACAATCAGCCCCAGCATTTT
TRBV6-1	medium-sized	TRBJ2-7	-	CASSEAGGSSYEQYF	TGTGCCAGCAGTGAAGCGGGAGGAAGCTCCTACGAGCAGTACTTC
TRBV11-2	-	TRBJ1-1	TRBD1	CASRRTGIDAEAFF	TGTGCCAGCAGACGGACAGGGATCGATGCTGAAGCTTTCTTT
TRBV6-5	-	TRBJ1-6	-	CASSYEQFNSPLHF	TGTGCCAGCAGTTACGAACAGTTTAATTCACCCCTCCACTTT
TRBV5-4	-	TRBJ1-5	-	CASSLGREDQPQHF	TGTGCCAGCAGCTTAGGTAGGGAAGATCAGCCCCAGCATTTT
TRBV28	-	TRBJ2-3	TRBD2	CATLAGGADTQYF	TGTGCCACCCTAGCGGGAGGGGCAGATACGCAGTATTTT
TRBV5-1	-	TRBJ2-1	-	CASSSPSPEQFF	TGCGCCAGCAGCTCACCATCCCCGGAGCAGTTCTTC
TRBV27	-	TRBJ1-1	-	CASSFTGGHTEAFF	TGTGCCAGCAGTTTCACGGGGGGTCACACTGAAGCTTTCTTT
TRBV2	-	TRBJ1-5	-	CASSVQGRRINQPQHF	TGTGCCAGCAGTGTGCAAGGTAGACGGATTAATCAGCCCCAGCATTTT
TRBV9	-	TRBJ1-6	-	CASSVGGFNSPLHF	TGTGCCAGCAGCGTTGGGGGGTTTAATTCACCCCTCCACTTT
TRBV19	-	TRBJ1-2	-	CASSIVPGNYGYTF	TGTGCCAGTAGTATAGTTCCAGGGAACTATGGCTACACCTTC
TRBV4-3	-	TRBJ1-2	-	CASSPGVVVANYGYTF	TGCGCCAGCAGCCCAGGGGTCGTGGTAGCTAACTATGGCTACACCTTC
TRBV28	-	TRBJ2-1	TRBD1	CASSAGDRMNEQFF	TGTGCCAGCAGTGCTGGGGACAGGATGAATGAGCAGTTCTTC
TRBV9	-	TRBJ2-5	TRBD1	CASSVGPGQQETQYF	TGTGCCAGCAGCGTAGGGCCGGGACAGCAAGAGACCCAGTACTTC
TRBV5-1	-	TRBJ2-3	-	CASSRDVGADTQYF	TGCGCCAGCAGCCGAGACGTGGGCGCAGATACGCAGTATTTT
TRBV18	-	TRBJ2-4	TRBD1	CASSVGTAQNIQYF	TGTGCCAGCTCAGTCGGGACAGCCCAGAACATTCAGTACTTC
TRBV30	-	TRBJ1-2	TRBD1	CAWSRTGAADYGYTF	TGTGCCTGGAGTCGGACAGGGGCCGCGGACTATGGCTACACCTTC
TRBV28	-	TRBJ2-3	-	CASSFSPGGKKDTQYF	TGTGCCAGCAGTTTTAGCCCTGGGGGGAAAAAAGATACGCAGTATTTT
TRBV9	-	TRBJ2-2	-	CASSSRDQANTGELFF	TGTGCCAGCAGCTCCAGGGACCAGGCGAACACCGGGGAGCTGTTTTTT
TRBV13	-	TRBJ2-3	TRBD1	CASSLNRGLDTQYF	TGTGCCAGCAGCTTAAACAGGGGATTAGATACGCAGTATTTT